This is a list of T cell receptor beta chains from one sample in a study of T-cell reconstitution after alpha-beta-depleted transplantation in children. TCRdb recomputed calls from the PCR reads with MiXCR, one row per CDR3 protein. In the table there are about 870,000 distinct CDR3 sequences, about 16% of which are singletons. The sequencing used PBMCs, mostly from graft donor cells, collected 360 days after TCRalphabeta/CD19-depleted stem cell transplant. The receptors derive from a male patient under 18 who had a stem cell transplant for acute lymphoblastic leukemia, so the T cells may come from the graft donor. The CDR3 runs from the conserved cysteine through the conserved F or W. D genes are given only for firm matches. A clone size is listed for some rows: how often the clone was seen (once, few, many), or a class if it is expanded.

v_call	d_call	clone_size	j_call	cdr3_nt	cdr3_aa
TRBV5-1	TRBD1	-	TRBJ2-7	TGCGCCAGCAGCTTGTCCTTACAGGGGTACGAGCAGTACTTC	CASSLSLQGYEQYF
TRBV7-8	-	few	TRBJ2-7	TGTGCCAGCAGCTTAGACCAGGGCCTCTACGAGCAGTACTTC	CASSLDQGLYEQYF
TRBV20-1	-	-	TRBJ1-3	TGCAGTGCTAGATCGGTGGGGCAGGACACCATATATTTT	CSARSVGQDTIYF
TRBV18	-	-	TRBJ1-3	TGTGCCAGCTCACAAGGGGGTTCTGGAAACACCATATATTTT	CASSQGGSGNTIYF
TRBV10-3	TRBD1	-	TRBJ2-7	TGTGCCATCAGTGGGCAGACAGGGGGCGAGCAGTACTTC	CAISGQTGGEQYF
TRBV20-1	-	many	TRBJ1-4	TGCAGTGCTAGGGAGGGGATTAATGAAAAACTGTTTTTT	CSAREGINEKLFF
TRBV12-3/TRBV12-4	-	many	TRBJ1-1	TGTGCCAGCAGTTTATCGGCAGGACTCGGGGCTTTCTTT	CASSLSAGLGAFF
TRBV24-1	-	-	TRBJ2-2	TGTGCCACCAGTGATTTCGACACCGGGGAGCTGTTTTTT	CATSDFDTGELFF
TRBV4-2	-	-	TRBJ2-7	TGTGCCAGCAGCCGCGGCGTCCTCTACGAGCAGTACTTC	CASSRGVLYEQYF
TRBV15	-	many	TRBJ2-1	TGTGCCACCAGCAGGTTGACAGGTAACAATGAGCAGTTCTTC	CATSRLTGNNEQFF
TRBV6-1	-	few	TRBJ1-1	TGTGCCAGCAGGCGCATTGGACAGTTGAACACTGAAGCTTTCTTT	CASRRIGQLNTEAFF
TRBV6-1	-	-	TRBJ2-5	TGTGCCAGCAGGAGGCCAGACTTCCAAGAGACCCAGTACTTC	CASRRPDFQETQYF
TRBV20-1	-	many	TRBJ2-3	TGCAGTGCTAGCGGCCTGGCGGTAGATACGCAGTATTTT	CSASGLAVDTQYF
TRBV20-1	-	many	TRBJ1-2	TGCAGTGCTAGAGATAACACGGAGGACACCTTC	CSARDNTEDTF
TRBV15	-	-	TRBJ2-3	TGTGCCACCAGCAGAGAGGGGGCAGATACGCAGTATTTT	CATSREGADTQYF
TRBV7-2	-	-	TRBJ2-3	TGTGCCAGCAGCTTGCGGGTCATTGGCGATACGCAGTATTTT	CASSLRVIGDTQYF
TRBV2	-	-	TRBJ2-7	TGTGCCAGCAGGGAGAACGAGCAGTGCTTC	CASRENEQCF
TRBV20-1	-	few	TRBJ1-1	TGCAGTGCTAGAGGTGGTTGGGCTTTCGTCGCTGAAGCTTTCTTT	CSARGGWAFVAEAFF
TRBV20-1	TRBD2	-	TRBJ2-7	TGCAGTGCTAGTTTTCCGGCGGGAGCTAGCGAGCAGTACTTC	CSASFPAGASEQYF
TRBV13	TRBD2	-	TRBJ2-7	TGTGCCAGCAGCTTAGCCCGGTCTAGCGGGGTTTACTCCTACGAGCAGTACTTC	CASSLARSSGVYSYEQYF
TRBV2	TRBD1	few	TRBJ2-5	TGTGGACTTAAGGGTGACAGGGTAAAGGCCCAGTACTTC	CGLKGDRVKAQYF
TRBV20-1	TRBD2	-	TRBJ2-7	TGCAGTGCTACTATAACCGGGACTACATTCTACGAGCAGTACTTC	CSATITGTTFYEQYF
TRBV27	-	few	TRBJ2-7	TGTGCCAGCAGTTTAAGCCTTCCAGGGCCAGGGCCTTACGAGCAGTACTTC	CASSLSLPGPGPYEQYF
TRBV5-1	TRBD2	many	TRBJ2-3	TGCGCCAGCAGCTTGGGGGCGGGAGTAGCATCAGATACGCAGTATTTT	CASSLGAGVASDTQYF
TRBV28	-	many	TRBJ2-1	TGTGCCAGCAGTCTTAGCGGAATCTCCTACAATGAGCAGTTCTTC	CASSLSGISYNEQFF
TRBV7-9	TRBD2	few	TRBJ2-2	TGTGCCAGCAGCTTAAGCGACGCGGGAGGGCCAGCCGGGGAGCTGTTTTTT	CASSLSDAGGPAGELFF
TRBV5-1	TRBD2	-	TRBJ2-5	TGCGCCAGCAGCAGGGCGGGACTAGCGGACCTCCGCCAAGAGACCCAGTACTTC	CASSRAGLADLRQETQYF
TRBV11-2	-	many	TRBJ1-6	TGTGCCAGCAGATACCGAAGTGGGCTGAAGAATTCACCCCTCCACTTT	CASRYRSGLKNSPLHF